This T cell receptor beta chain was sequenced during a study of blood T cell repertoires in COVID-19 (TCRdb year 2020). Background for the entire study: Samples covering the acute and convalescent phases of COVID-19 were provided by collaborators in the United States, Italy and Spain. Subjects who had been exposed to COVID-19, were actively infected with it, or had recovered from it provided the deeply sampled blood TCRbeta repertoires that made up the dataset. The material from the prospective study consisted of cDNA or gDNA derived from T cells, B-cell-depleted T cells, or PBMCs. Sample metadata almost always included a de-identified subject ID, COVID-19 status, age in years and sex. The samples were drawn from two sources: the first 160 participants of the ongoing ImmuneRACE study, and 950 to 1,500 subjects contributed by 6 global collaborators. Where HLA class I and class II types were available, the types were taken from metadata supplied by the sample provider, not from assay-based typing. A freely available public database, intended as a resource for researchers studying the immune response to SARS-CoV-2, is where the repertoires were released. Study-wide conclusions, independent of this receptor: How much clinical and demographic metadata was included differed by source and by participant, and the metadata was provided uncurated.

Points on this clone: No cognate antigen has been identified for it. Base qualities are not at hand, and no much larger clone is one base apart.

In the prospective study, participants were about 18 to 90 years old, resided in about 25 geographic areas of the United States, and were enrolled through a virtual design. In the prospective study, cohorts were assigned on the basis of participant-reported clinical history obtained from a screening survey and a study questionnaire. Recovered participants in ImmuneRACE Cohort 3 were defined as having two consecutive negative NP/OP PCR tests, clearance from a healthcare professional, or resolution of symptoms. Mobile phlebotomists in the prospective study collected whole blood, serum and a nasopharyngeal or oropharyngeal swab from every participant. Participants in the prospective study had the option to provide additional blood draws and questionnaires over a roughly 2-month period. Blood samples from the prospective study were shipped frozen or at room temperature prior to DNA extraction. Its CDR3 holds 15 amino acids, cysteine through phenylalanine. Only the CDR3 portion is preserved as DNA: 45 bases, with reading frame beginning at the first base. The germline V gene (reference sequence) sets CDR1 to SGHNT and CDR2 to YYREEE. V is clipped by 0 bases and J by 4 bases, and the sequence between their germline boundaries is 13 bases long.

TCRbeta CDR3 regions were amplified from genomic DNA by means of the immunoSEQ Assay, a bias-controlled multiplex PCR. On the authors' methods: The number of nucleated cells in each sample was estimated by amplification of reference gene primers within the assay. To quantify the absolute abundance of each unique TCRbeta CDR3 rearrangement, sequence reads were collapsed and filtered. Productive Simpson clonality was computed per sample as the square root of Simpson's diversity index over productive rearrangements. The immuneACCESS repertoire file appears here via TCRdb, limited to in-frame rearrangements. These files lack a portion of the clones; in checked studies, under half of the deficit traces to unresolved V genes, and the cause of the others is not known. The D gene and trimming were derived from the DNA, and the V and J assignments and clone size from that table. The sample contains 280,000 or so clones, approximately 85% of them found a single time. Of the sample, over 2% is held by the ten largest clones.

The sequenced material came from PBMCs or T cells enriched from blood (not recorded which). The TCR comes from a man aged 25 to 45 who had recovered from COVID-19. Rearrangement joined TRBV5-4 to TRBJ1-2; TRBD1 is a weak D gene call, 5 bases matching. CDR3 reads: CASSLEAGPFYGYTF. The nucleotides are TGTGCCAGCAGCTTGGAGGCAGGGCCCTTCTATGGCTACACCTTC.